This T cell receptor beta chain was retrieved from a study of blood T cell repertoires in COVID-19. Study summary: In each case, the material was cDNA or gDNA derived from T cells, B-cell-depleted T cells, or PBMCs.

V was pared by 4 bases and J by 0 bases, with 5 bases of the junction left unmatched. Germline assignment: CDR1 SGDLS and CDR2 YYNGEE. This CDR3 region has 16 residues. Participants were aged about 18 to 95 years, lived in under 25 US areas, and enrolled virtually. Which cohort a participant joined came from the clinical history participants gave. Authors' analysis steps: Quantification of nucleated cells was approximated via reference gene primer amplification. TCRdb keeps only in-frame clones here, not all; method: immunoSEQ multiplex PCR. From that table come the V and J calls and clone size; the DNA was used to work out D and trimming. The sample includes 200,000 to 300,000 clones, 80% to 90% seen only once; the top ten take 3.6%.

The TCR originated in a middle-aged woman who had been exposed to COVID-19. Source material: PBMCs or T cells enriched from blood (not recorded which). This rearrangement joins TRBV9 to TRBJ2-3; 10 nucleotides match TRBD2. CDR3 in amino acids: CASSTIAGGSTDTQYF. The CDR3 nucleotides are TGTGCCAGCAGCACCATAGCGGGGGGAAGCACAGATACGCAGTATTTT.